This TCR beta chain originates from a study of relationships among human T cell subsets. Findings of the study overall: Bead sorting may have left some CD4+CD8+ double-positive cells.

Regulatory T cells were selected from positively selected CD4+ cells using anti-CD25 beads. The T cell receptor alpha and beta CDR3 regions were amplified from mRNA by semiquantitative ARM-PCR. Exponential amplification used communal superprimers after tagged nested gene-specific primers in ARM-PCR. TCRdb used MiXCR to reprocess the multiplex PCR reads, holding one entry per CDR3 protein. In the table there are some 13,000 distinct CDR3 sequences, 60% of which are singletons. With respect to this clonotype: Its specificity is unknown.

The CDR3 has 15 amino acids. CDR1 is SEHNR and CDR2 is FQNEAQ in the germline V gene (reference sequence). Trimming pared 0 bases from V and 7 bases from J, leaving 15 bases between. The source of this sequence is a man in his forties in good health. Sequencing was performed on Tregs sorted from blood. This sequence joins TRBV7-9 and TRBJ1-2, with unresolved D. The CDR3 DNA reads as TGTGCCAGCAGCTTAGCGTCCGGGAAGCGGGGTGGCTACACCTTC. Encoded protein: CASSLASGKRGGYTF.